The TCR beta chain under discussion was sequenced for a study of cytomegalovirus exposure and HLA in healthy donors. Study as a whole: Some 85 million unique TCRs, all from HLA-typed donors, were included in an early release of the data.

Study-level points and caveats: There were some V segments, including TRBV6-2 and TRBV6-3, excluded as indistinguishable.

From germline, CDR1 is MDHEN and CDR2 SYDVKM. The CDR3 sequence is 12 residues long. V shed 3 bases and J shed 12 bases, with 12 bases lying between them. The PCR contained 60 Vbeta and 13 Jbeta primers. The repertoire was sequenced with immunoSEQ multiplex PCR; TCRdb's copy has only in-frame clones and lacks some. This sample has 120,000 to 150,000 clones, with around 78% found just once. As for this clone: Its antigen is as yet unknown.

The gene calls are TRBV28 and TRBJ2-1; no definite D call. The sequence came from a man in his forties in good health and CMV-seropositive. The source material was PBMCs. The chain's CDR3 is CASSLAERRQFF. The CDR3, as DNA: TGTGCCAGCAGTTTGGCGGAGAGGAGGCAGTTCTTC.